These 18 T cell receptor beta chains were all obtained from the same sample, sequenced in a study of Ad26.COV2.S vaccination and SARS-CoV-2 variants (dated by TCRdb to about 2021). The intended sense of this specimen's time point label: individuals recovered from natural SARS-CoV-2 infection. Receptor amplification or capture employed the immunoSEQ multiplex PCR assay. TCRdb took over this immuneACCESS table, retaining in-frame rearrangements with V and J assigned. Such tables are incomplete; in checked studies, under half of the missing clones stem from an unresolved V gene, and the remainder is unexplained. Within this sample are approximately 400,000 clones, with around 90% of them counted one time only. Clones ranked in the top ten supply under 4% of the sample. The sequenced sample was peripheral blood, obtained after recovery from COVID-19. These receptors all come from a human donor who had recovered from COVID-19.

This chain's CDR3 is CATSSRTWGQVGGYTF. Written as DNA, the CDR3 is TGTGCCACCAGCTCCCGAACTTGGGGACAGGTGGGAGGCTACACCTTC. This chain joins TRBV15 and TRBJ1-2; 8 positions agree with TRBD1. CDR1 is LNHNV and CDR2 is YYDKDF in the germline V gene (reference sequence). V lost 5 bases and J lost 8; bases outside the gene matches: 16. The CDR3 runs 16 residues.

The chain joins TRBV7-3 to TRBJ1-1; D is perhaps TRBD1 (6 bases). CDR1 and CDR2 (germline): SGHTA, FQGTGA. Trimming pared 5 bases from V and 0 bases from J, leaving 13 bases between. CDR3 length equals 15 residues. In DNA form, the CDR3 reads TGTGCCAGCAGCCTATACAGGGAAATGAACACTGAAGCTTTCTTT. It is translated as CASSLYREMNTEAFF.

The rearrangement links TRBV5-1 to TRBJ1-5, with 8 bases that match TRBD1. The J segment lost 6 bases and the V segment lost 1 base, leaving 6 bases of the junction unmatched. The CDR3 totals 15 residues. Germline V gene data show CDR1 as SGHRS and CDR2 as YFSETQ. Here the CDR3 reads CASSLTGGTGQPQHF. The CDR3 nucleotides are TGCGCCAGCAGCTTGACAGGGGGTACTGGTCAGCCCCAGCATTTT.

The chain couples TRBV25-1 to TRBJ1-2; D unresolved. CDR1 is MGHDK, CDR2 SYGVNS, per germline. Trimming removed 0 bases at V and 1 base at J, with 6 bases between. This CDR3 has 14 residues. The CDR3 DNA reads TGTGCCAGCAGTGAATATGACGGTAACTATGGCTACACCTTC. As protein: CASSEYDGNYGYTF.

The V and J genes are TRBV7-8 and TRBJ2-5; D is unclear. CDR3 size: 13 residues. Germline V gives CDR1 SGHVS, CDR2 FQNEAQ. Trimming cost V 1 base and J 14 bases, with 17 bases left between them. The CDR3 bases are TGTGCCAGCAGCTTAGACCTAAAAAGCCCCCCTTACTTC. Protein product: CASSLDLKSPPYF.

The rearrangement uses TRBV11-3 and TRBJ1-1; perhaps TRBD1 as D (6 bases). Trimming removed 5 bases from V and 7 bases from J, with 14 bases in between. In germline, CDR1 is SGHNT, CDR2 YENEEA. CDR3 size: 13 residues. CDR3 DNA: TGTGCCAGCAGCCAATCACAGGGCCATGAAGCTTTCTTT. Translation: CASSQSQGHEAFF.

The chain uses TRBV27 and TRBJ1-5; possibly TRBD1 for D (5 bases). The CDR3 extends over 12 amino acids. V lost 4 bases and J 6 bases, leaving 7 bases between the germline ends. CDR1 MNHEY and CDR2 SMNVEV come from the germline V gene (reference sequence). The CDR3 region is CASSSGTQPQHF. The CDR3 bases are TGTGCCAGCAGTTCGGGGACTCAGCCCCAGCATTTT.

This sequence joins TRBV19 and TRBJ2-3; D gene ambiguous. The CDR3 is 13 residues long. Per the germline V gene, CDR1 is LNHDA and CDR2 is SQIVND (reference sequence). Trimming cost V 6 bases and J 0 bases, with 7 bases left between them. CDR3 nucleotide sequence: TGTGCCAGTAGACACCCTAGCACAGATACGCAGTATTTT. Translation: CASRHPSTDTQYF.

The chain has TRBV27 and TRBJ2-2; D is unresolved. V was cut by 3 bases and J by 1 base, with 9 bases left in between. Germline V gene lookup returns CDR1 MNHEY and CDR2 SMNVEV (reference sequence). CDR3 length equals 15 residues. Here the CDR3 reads CASSLGLGNTGELFF. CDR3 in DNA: TGTGCCAGCAGTTTGGGTCTGGGGAACACCGGGGAGCTGTTTTTT.

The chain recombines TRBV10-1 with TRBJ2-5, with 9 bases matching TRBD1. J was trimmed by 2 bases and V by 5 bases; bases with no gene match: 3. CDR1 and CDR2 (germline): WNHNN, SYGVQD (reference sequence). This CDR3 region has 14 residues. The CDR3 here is CASSRDRGQETQYF. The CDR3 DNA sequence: TGCGCCAGCAGTAGAGACAGGGGGCAAGAGACCCAGTACTTC.

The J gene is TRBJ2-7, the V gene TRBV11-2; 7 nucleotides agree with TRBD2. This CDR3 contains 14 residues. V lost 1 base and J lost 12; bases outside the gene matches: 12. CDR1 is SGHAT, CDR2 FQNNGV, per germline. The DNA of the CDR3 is TGTGCCAGCAGCTTAGTGGGGGGGATCGGGAGCGTGTACTTC. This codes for CASSLVGGIGSVYF.

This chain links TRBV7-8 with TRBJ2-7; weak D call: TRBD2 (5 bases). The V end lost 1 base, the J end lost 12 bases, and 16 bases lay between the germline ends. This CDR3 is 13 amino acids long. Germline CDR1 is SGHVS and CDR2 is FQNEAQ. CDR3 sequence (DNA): TGTGCCAGCAGCTTAGATACTATGGACTCTGCGTACTTC. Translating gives CASSLDTMDSAYF.

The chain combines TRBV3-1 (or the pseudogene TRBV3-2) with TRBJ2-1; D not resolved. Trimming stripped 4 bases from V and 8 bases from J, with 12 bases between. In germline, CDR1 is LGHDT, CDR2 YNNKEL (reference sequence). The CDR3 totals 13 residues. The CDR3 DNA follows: TGTGCCAGCAGCCTTTGGCTTGGCGATGAGCAGTTCTTC. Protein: CASSLWLGDEQFF.

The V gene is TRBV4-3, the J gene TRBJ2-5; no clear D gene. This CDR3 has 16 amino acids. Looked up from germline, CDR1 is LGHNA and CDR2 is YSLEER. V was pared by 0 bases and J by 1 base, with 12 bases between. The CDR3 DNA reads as TGCGCCAGCAGCCAAGATCTGTGGTCCCCCCAAGAGACCCAGTACTTC. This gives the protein CASSQDLWSPQETQYF.

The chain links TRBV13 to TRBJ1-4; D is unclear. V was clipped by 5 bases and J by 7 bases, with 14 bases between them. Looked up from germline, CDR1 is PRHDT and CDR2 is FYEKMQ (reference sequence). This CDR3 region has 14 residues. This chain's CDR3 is CASSPRRRVEKLFF. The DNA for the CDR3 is TGTGCCAGCAGCCCACGGCGGCGGGTTGAAAAACTGTTTTTT.

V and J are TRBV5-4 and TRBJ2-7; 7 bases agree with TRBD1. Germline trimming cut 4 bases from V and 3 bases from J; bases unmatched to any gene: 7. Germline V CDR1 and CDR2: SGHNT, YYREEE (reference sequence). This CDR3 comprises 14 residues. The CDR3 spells CASSRPGQFYEQYF. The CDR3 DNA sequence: TGTGCCAGCAGCCGACCGGGACAGTTCTACGAGCAGTACTTC.

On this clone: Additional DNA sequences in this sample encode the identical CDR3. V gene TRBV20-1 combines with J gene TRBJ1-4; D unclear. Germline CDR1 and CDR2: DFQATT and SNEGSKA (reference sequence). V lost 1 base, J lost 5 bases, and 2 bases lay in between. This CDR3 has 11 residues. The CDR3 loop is CSARVNEKLFF. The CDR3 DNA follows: TGCAGTGCTAGAGTGAATGAAAAACTGTTTTTT.

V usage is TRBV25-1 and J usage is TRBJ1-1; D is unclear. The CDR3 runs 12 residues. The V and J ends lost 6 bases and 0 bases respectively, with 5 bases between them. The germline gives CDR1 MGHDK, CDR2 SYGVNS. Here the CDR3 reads CASRIMNTEAFF. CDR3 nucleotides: TGTGCCAGCAGAATCATGAACACTGAAGCTTTCTTT.